This T cell receptor beta chain is drawn from a study of shared clonotypes between healthy human individuals. Study-level results: When naive CD4 clonotypes were compared across four donors, around 5% were shared.

Naive CD8 populations comprised CD45RO-negative cells positively selected for CCR7, excluding terminally differentiated effector memory CD45RA+ cells. Healthy and HIV-negative, the adult donors had no recent acute infections or vaccinations. CDR3 size: 14 residues. CDR1 is MNHEY, CDR2 SMNVEV, per germline (reference sequence). V dropped 6 bases and J dropped 6 bases, with 15 bases sitting between them. Source study methods: In the immunoSEQ data, sequences were junction-only and lacked quality scores, so filtering differed. Produced via immunoSEQ multiplex PCR; TCRdb's table is partial and in-frame only. That table furnishes V, J and clone size, whereas the DNA furnished D and trimming. Here the sample spans roughly 590,000 clones, around 95% being singletons. As concerns this clone: Its antigen is not known.

The receptor's source is a woman in her twenties or thirties in good health. Sequencing input: naive CD8+ T cells sorted from blood. The chain recombines TRBV27 with TRBJ2-1; D is unclear. The CDR3 reads CASSSTALPNEQFF. The CDR3 region has the DNA TGTGCCAGCAGCTCTACAGCTCTGCCCAATGAGCAGTTCTTC.